What follows are 23 T cell receptor beta chains derived from one specimen sequenced in a study of cytomegalovirus exposure and HLA in healthy donors. The PCR made use of 60 Vbeta and 13 Jbeta primers. The method was immunoSEQ multiplex PCR; TCRdb's version includes in-frame clones alone and lacks a portion of them. The sample shows about 61,000 clones, around 90% of them seen only once. Sequenced: PBMCs. The receptors here all came from a man under 40 in good health and CMV-seropositive.

The rearrangement joins TRBV5-4 to TRBJ2-7, with a possible D match to TRBD2 (5 bases). Germline V gene data show CDR1 as SGHNT and CDR2 as YYREEE (reference sequence). CDR3 length equals 13 residues. Trimming shortened V by 4 bases and J by 7 bases, and 15 bases separated the two germline ends. The CDR3 spells CASSPTSRREQYF. The CDR3 bases are TGTGCCAGCAGCCCAACCTCTAGGAGGGAGCAGTACTTC.

CDR3 DNA: TGTGCCAGCAGCTTAGTTTCCGGGGACACTGAAGCTTTCTTT. Translated: CASSLVSGDTEAFF. The rearrangement links TRBV11-3 to TRBJ1-1; unclear D gene. Trimming cost V 1 base and J 3 bases, with 9 bases left between them. This CDR3 region has 14 residues. CDR1 and CDR2 (germline): SGHNT, YENEEA.

For this clone: Germline and junction disagree at one end, which may indicate a read error. V and J are TRBV30 and TRBJ1-4; D is unclear. The germline V gene encodes CDR1 GTSNPN and CDR2 SVGIG (reference sequence). CDR3 length: 13 amino acids. CDR3 sequence reads: CAWSGLTIEKLFF. The CDR3 DNA follows: TGTGCCTGGAGTGGCCTAACTATTGAAAAACTGTTTTTT.

This chain uses TRBV5-6 with TRBJ2-7; TRBD2 matches at 10 bases. V was clipped by 0 bases and J by 3 bases; unmatched bases: 3. Germline V CDR1 and CDR2: SGHDT, YYEEEE. The CDR3 extends over 15 amino acids. CDR3 region: CASSLGASGSYEQYF. The CDR3 DNA sequence: TGTGCCAGCAGCTTGGGGGCTAGCGGGAGCTACGAGCAGTACTTC.

The chain is built from TRBV11-2 and TRBJ1-2; D is uncertain. Trimming removed 0 bases at V and 3 bases at J, with 11 bases between. This CDR3 is built from 15 residues. Germline V lookup: CDR1 SGHAT, CDR2 FQNNGV. The CDR3 spells CASSLDRGVDYGYTF. In DNA form, the CDR3 reads TGTGCCAGCAGCTTAGATCGGGGTGTGGACTATGGCTACACCTTC.

The rearrangement uses TRBV28 and TRBJ1-5; D is uncertain. The CDR3 spans 12 residues. The V and J ends lost 5 bases and 4 bases respectively, with 6 bases between them. Germline lookup yields CDR1 MDHEN and CDR2 SYDVKM. CDR3 bases: TGTGCCAGCAGTGGAGCAAATCAGCCCCAGCATTTT. Encoded protein: CASSGANQPQHF.

This clone was observed a handful of times. The chain is built from TRBV7-2 and TRBJ2-7; 7 nucleotides align to TRBD2. J gave up 7 bases and V 1 base, and 7 bases lay outside the gene matches. Germline loops: CDR1 SGHTA, CDR2 FQGNSA. The CDR3 covers 14 residues. CDR3 nucleotide sequence: TGTGCCAGCAGCTTAGGGGGGGGAGGGAAAGAGCAGTACTTC. Residues: CASSLGGGGKEQYF.

The J gene is TRBJ2-7, the V gene TRBV4-1; 11 nucleotides line up with TRBD2. This CDR3 is 16 amino acids long. Germline V gene data show CDR1 as MGHRA and CDR2 as YSYEKL. Trimming at V came to 4 bases and at J to 4 bases, leaving 9 bases not matched to a gene. This CDR3 reads CASSRLLAGALYEQYF. For the CDR3, the DNA is TGCGCCAGCAGCCGCCTACTAGCGGGAGCTTTATACGAGCAGTACTTC.

This chain links TRBV7-9 with TRBJ2-3, with TRBD1 matching 9 bases. Germline CDR1 reads SEHNR; CDR2 reads FQNEAQ (reference sequence). The J segment lost 0 bases and the V segment lost 2 bases, leaving 12 bases of the junction unmatched. The CDR3 loop spans 19 amino acids. The CDR3 nucleotides read TGTGCCAGCAGCTTACCGATTTCCGGGACAGGGATCAGCACAGATACGCAGTATTTT. Translation gives CASSLPISGTGISTDTQYF.

V gene TRBV27 combines with J gene TRBJ2-1; 13 bases match TRBD2. The CDR3 extends over 17 amino acids. CDR1 and CDR2 (germline): MNHEY, SMNVEV (reference sequence). The V and J ends lost 3 bases and 5 bases, in that order; junction bases with no gene match: 7. The CDR3 loop is CASSLPHGLAGDNEQFF. The CDR3 bases are TGTGCCAGCAGTTTGCCCCACGGACTAGCGGGAGACAATGAGCAGTTCTTC.

J is TRBJ2-2 and V is TRBV28; D may be TRBD1 (5 bases). Per germline, CDR1 MDHEN and CDR2 SYDVKM. The V end lost 7 bases, the J end lost 4 bases, and 13 bases lay between the germline ends. The CDR3 is 14 amino acids. As DNA, the CDR3 is TGTGCCAGCACCCTCAGGGTGTTCACCGGGGAGCTGTTTTTT. Translated, it gives CASTLRVFTGELFF.

The chain has TRBV6-5 and TRBJ2-7, with 10 nucleotides matching TRBD1. This CDR3 spans 16 amino acids. The junction had 5 bases not matched to a gene; V was cut back by 2 bases and J by 1 base. The V gene's germline CDR1 is MNHEY and CDR2 SVGAGI. The CDR3 DNA sequence: TGTGCCAGCAGTTACGATGGGACAGGGGATTCCTACGAGCAGTACTTC. Its protein product is CASSYDGTGDSYEQYF.

For this clone: Germline is not matched at one junction end, which may reflect a read error. The gene calls are TRBV7-7 and TRBJ2-3; weak D call: TRBD2 (5 bases). The CDR3 is 13 amino acids. The germline CDR1 and CDR2 sequences are SSHAT and FNYEAQ (reference sequence). CDR3 nucleotide sequence: TGTGCTAGCAGCTTAGCGCAGACAGATACGCAGTATTTT. Protein product: CASSLAQTDTQYF.

The J gene is TRBJ1-2, the V gene TRBV5-4, with D tentatively TRBD1 (6 bases). The germline V and J ends were trimmed by 3 bases and 8 bases, with 14 bases remaining between them. The CDR3 is 13 residues long. Germline CDR1 and CDR2: SGHNT and YYREEE (reference sequence). CDR3 residues: CASSYPTGRGYTF. The CDR3 DNA follows: TGTGCCAGCAGCTACCCGACAGGAAGGGGCTACACCTTC.

This chain joins TRBV10-2 and TRBJ1-2, with a possible D match to TRBD1 (6 bases). Deletions cut 6 bases from V and 7 bases from J, with 15 bases between. CDR1 and CDR2 (germline): WSHSY, SAAADI. This CDR3 contains 13 residues. DNA of the CDR3: TGCGCCAGCAGGGATACAGGGAGAGGTGGCTACACCTTC. It specifies CASRDTGRGGYTF.

This clone was picked up a small number of times. The rearrangement uses TRBV9 and TRBJ2-4, with 11 bases lining up with TRBD1. J was trimmed by 6 bases and V by 0 bases; bases with no gene match: 2. The CDR3 covers 15 residues. The germline V gene has CDR1 SGDLS and CDR2 YYNGEE. CDR3 sequence (DNA): TGTGCCAGCAGCGTAGCCGGACAGGGGGCAAACATTCAGTACTTC. This sequence encodes CASSVAGQGANIQYF.

The chain is built from TRBV7-8 and TRBJ2-3; TRBD2 agrees at 7 bases. The CDR3 covers 16 residues. V trimming: 1 base; J trimming: 2 bases; junction bases outside the gene matches: 6. Germline-derived CDR1 and CDR2 are SGHVS and FQNEAQ. The CDR3 nucleotides read TGTGCCAGCAGCTTAGAACGGGGGGAACCCACAGATACGCAGTATTTT. As protein: CASSLERGEPTDTQYF.

The chain uses TRBV9 and TRBJ2-1, with TRBD2 as a possible D gene (6 bases). V lost 0 bases and J 7 bases, leaving 17 bases between the germline ends. The CDR3 loop spans 16 amino acids. Germline V gene lookup returns CDR1 SGDLS and CDR2 YYNGEE. The CDR3 spells CASSVVGGIQANEQFF. CDR3 nucleotides: TGTGCCAGCAGCGTAGTTGGAGGGATACAGGCAAATGAGCAGTTCTTC.

The chain recombines TRBV10-3 with TRBJ2-7, with 8 bases aligning to TRBD1. Germline trimming cut 10 bases from V and 3 bases from J; bases unmatched to any gene: 8. This CDR3 has 13 amino acids. Looked up from germline, CDR1 is ENHRY and CDR2 is SYGVKD. CDR3 region: CATQGAGLYEQYF. The CDR3 DNA follows: TGTGCCACCCAGGGGGCCGGACTCTACGAGCAGTACTTC.

This chain joins TRBV2 and TRBJ1-4; 7 positions agree with TRBD1. This CDR3 is built from 14 residues. Germline trimming cut 6 bases from V and 1 base from J; bases unmatched to any gene: 2. Germline V gene sequence: CDR1 SNHLY, CDR2 FYNNEI. As DNA, the CDR3 is TGTGCCAGCAGAAGGGGGCAAACTAATGAAAAACTGTTTTTT. Its protein is CASRRGQTNEKLFF.

The CDR3 spells CASSGGQGLNTDTQYF. CDR3 DNA sequence: TGTGCCAGCAGCGGGGGACAGGGGCTAAACACAGATACGCAGTATTTT. The V and J genes are TRBV5-8 and TRBJ2-3; TRBD1 matches at 10 bases. CDR1 and CDR2 from the germline V gene are SGHTS and YDEGEE. V gave up 4 bases and J gave up 2 bases; unmatched junction bases: 7. The CDR3 contains 16 residues.

The chain couples TRBV27 to TRBJ1-5; D unresolved. The CDR3 spans 16 residues. Germline V gene lookup returns CDR1 MNHEY and CDR2 SMNVEV (reference sequence). The germline V and J ends were trimmed by 2 bases and 2 bases, with 13 bases remaining between them. The CDR3 coding sequence is TGTGCCAGCAGTTTAAGAATGGCAATACGCAATCAGCCCCAGCATTTT. Amino acids: CASSLRMAIRNQPQHF.

The genes are TRBV5-1 and TRBJ1-4; D perhaps matches TRBD1 (5 bases). Germline CDR1 and CDR2: SGHRS and YFSETQ. The V gene lost 2 bases and the J gene lost 12 bases, with 8 bases spanning the gap. The CDR3 sequence is 11 residues long. The DNA of the CDR3 is TGCGCCAGCAGCTTTGGACAAGAACTGTTTTTT. Translated: CASSFGQELFF.